Included here is one T cell receptor beta chain sequence, with context. Study members were between about 18 and 95 years old and lived in about two dozen US regions. Donors in Cohort 3 who had recovered were those with two negative PCRs, healthcare professional clearance, or resolution of their symptoms. The sample is drawn from a study of blood T cell repertoires in COVID-19. For the study at large: Acute-phase and convalescent COVID-19 samples originated in the United States, Italy and Spain. In each case, the material was cDNA or gDNA derived from T cells, B-cell-depleted T cells, or PBMCs.

There are 16 residues in the CDR3. Germline assignment: CDR1 MNHEY and CDR2 SVGAGI. V was clipped by 0 bases and J by 3 bases; unmatched bases: 5. The data were produced by immunoSEQ multiplex PCR, yet TCRdb's version contains in-frame clones alone and is incomplete. The repertoire consists of some 530,000 clones, with 88% occurring once and the leading ten covering 7% to 10%. The sequenced material came from PBMCs or T cells enriched from blood (not recorded which). The TCR comes from a woman aged 60 to 75 who had recovered from COVID-19. This chain connects TRBV6-5 to TRBJ1-1; 9 nucleotides line up with TRBD1. The chain's CDR3 is CASSYSRTGDYTEAFF. CDR3 nucleotides: TGTGCCAGCAGTTACTCCAGGACAGGGGATTACACTGAAGCTTTCTTT.